This TCR beta chain stems from a study of cytomegalovirus exposure and HLA in healthy donors. The PCR ran on 60 Vbeta and 13 Jbeta primers. Sequencing used immunoSEQ multiplex PCR; TCRdb keeps in-frame clones, though not all of them. The sample carries about 37,000 clones, 74% recorded once. Whole-study findings and limits: As a later analysis showed, a missense DCLRE1C variant was linked to trimming of TCR beta V- and J-genes. Segments of the TCR beta V type were, in most cases, productive about 90% or about 30% of the time in an earlier analysis. Of the V segments, some could not be distinguished, including TRBV6-2 and TRBV6-3, and were excluded.

For this clone: Its antigen is still unknown.

Germline CDR1 is SGHDT and CDR2 is YYEEEE. There are 14 residues in the CDR3. Germline trimming cut 4 bases from V and 5 bases from J; bases unmatched to any gene: 6. Sequences were obtained from PBMCs. V usage is TRBV5-6 and J usage is TRBJ2-5; 9 bases line up with TRBD1. The sequence came from a man aged 25-40 years in good health and CMV-seronegative. CDR3 loop: CASSKRDRAETQYF. Here the CDR3 DNA reads TGTGCCAGCAGCAAGCGGGACAGGGCGGAGACCCAGTACTTC.